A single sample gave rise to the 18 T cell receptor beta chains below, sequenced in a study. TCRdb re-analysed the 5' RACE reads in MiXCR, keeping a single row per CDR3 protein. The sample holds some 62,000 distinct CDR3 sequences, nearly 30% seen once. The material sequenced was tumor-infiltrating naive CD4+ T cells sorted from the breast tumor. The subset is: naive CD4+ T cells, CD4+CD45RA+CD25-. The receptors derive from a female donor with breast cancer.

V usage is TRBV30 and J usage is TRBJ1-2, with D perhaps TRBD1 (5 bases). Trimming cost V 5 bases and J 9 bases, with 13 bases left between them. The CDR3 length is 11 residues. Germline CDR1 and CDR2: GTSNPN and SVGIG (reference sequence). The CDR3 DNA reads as TGTGCCTGGCAGGCAGGGAGCCGCTACACCTTC. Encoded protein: CAWQAGSRYTF. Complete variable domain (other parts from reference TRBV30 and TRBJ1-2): SQTIHQWPATLVQPVGSPLSLECTVEGTSNPNLYWYRQAAGRGLQLLFYSVGIGQISSEVPQNLSASRPQDRQFILSSKKLLLSDSGFYLCAWQAGSRYTFGSGTRLTVV.

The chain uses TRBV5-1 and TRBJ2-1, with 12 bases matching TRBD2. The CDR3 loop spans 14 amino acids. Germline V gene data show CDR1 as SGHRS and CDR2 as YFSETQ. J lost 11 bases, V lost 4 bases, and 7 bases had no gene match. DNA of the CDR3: TGCGCCAGCAGCCCTCGGACTAGCGGGGCCCAGCAGTTCTTC. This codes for CASSPRTSGAQQFF.

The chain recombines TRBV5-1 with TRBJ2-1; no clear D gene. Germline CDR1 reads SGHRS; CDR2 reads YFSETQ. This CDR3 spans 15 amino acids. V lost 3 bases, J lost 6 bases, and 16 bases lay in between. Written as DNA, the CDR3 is TGCGCCAGCAGCTACGGAAATAGTGTTAGCAATGAGCAGTTCTTC. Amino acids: CASSYGNSVSNEQFF.

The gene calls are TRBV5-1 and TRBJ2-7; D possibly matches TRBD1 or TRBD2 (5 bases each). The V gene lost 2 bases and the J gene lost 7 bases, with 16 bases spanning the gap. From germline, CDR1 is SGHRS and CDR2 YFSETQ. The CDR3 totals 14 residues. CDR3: CASSFWDRDKEQYF. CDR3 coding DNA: TGCGCCAGCAGCTTCTGGGACCGGGATAAGGAGCAGTACTTC.

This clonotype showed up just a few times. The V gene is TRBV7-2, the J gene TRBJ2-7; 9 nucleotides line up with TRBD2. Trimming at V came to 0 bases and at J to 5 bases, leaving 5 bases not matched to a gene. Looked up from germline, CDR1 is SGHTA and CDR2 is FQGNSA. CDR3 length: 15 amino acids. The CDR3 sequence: CASSLAASGTHEQYF. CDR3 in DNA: TGTGCCAGCAGCTTAGCGGCTAGCGGGACGCACGAGCAGTACTTC.

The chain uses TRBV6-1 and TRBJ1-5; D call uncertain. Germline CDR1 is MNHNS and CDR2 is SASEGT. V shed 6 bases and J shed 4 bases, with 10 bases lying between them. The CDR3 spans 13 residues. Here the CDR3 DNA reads TGTGCCAGCAGGGTGGACGGTAATCAGCCCCAGCATTTT. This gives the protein CASRVDGNQPQHF.

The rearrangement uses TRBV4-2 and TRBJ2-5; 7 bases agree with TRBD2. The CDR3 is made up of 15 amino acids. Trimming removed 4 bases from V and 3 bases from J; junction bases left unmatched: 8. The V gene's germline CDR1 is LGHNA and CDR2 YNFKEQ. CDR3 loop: CASSLGGKEKETQYF. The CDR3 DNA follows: TGTGCCAGCAGCCTGGGGGGGAAGGAAAAAGAGACCCAGTACTTC.

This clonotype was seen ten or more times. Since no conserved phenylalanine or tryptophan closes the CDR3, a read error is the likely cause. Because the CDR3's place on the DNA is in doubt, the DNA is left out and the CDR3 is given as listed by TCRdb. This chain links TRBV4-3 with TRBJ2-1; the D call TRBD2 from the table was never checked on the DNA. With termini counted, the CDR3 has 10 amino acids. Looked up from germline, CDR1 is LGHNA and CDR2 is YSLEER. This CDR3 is CASSQDKGLA.

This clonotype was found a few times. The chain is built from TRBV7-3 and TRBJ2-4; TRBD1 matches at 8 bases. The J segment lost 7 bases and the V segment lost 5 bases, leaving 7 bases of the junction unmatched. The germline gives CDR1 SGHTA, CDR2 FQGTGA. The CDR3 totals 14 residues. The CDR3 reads CASSADRDENIQYF. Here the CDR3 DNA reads TGTGCCAGCAGCGCGGACAGGGATGAGAACATTCAGTACTTC.

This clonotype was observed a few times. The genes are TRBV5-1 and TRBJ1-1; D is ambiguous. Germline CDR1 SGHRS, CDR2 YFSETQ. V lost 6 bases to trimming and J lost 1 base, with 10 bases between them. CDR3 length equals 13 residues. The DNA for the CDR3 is TGCGCCAGCACCTATGATCCGAACACTGAAGCTTTCTTT. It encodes CASTYDPNTEAFF.

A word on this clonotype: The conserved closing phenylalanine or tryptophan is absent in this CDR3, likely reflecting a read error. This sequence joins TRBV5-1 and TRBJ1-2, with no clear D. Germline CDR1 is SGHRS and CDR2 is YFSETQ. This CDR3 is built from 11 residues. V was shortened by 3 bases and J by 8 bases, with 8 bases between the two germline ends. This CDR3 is CASSSVSGYTC. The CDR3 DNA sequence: TGCGCCAGCAGCTCTGTCTCGGGCTACACCTGC.

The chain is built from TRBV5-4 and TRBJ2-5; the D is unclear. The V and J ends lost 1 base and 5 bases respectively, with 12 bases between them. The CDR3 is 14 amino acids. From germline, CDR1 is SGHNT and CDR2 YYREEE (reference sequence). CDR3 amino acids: CASSLPAAPETQYF. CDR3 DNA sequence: TGTGCCAGCAGCTTGCCGGCGGCCCCCGAGACCCAGTACTTC.

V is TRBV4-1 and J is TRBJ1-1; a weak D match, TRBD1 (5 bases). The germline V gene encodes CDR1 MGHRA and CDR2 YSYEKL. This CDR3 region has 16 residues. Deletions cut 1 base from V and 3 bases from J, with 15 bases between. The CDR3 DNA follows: TGCGCCAGCAGCCAAGTCTCGGGGCGGTTGGACACTGAAGCTTTCTTT. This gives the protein CASSQVSGRLDTEAFF.

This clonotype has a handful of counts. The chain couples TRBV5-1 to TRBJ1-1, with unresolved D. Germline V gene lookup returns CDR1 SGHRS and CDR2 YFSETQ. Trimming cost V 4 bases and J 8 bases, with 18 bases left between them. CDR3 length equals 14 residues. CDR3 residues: CASSLATGPAEAFF. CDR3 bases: TGCGCCAGCAGCCTGGCGACCGGGCCGGCCGAAGCTTTCTTT.

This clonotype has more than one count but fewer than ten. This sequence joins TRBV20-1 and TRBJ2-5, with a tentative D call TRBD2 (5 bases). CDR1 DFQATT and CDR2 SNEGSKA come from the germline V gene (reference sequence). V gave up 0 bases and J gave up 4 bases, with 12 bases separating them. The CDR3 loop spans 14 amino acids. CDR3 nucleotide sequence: TGCAGTGCTAGAGACCTACTAGGTGGAGAGACCCAGTACTTC. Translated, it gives CSARDLLGGETQYF.

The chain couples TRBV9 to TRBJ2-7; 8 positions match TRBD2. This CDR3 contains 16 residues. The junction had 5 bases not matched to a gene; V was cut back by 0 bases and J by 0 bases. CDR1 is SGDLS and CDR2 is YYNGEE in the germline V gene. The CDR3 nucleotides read TGTGCCAGCAGCGTAGGAACTAGCGGAAACTCCTACGAGCAGTACTTC. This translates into CASSVGTSGNSYEQYF.

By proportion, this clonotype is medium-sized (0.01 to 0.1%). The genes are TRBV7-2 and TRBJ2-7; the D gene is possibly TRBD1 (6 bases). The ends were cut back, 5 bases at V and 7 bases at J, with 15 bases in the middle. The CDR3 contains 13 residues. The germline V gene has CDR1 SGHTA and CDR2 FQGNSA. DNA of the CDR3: TGTGCCAGCAGCCAACGTCAGGGGTCAGAGCAGTACTTC. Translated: CASSQRQGSEQYF.

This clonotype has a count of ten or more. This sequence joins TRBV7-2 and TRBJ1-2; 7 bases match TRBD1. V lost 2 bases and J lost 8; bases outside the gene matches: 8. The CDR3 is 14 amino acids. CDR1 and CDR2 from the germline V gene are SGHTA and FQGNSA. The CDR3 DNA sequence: TGTGCCAGCAGCTTAAATCCGACAGGGCTCGGCTACACCTTC. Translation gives CASSLNPTGLGYTF.